Reported below is one T cell receptor beta chain. No antigen is known for it. The sample carries other DNA sequences with the same CDR3. The sample belongs to a study of shared clonotypes between healthy human individuals. Whole-study findings and limits: Non-shared clonotypes had lower generation probabilities than clonotypes shared by all four sorted-subset donors.

The donor population consisted of healthy HIV-negative adults with no recent acute infections or vaccinations. Clones were read by immunoSEQ multiplex PCR, and TCRdb kept only the in-frame ones, dropping some. Among 2 million to 2.5 million clones listed, 93% were seen once. Sequenced: naive CD4+ T cells from PBMCs. The subset denotes: CD45RA+ positively selected. The sequence was collected from a man younger than 30 in good health. Some clones in this sample may be carry-over from other donors' samples.

The CDR3 DNA reads as TGTGCCAGCAGTTTGGGGACTCTGAATCAGCCCCAGCATTTT. Amino acid sequence: CASSLGTLNQPQHF. The chain couples TRBV28 to TRBJ1-5; a possible D gene is TRBD1 (5 bases). Germline V CDR1 and CDR2: MDHEN, SYDVKM. This CDR3 comprises 14 residues. V lost 3 bases and J lost 4, with 10 bases in between.